The 4 T cell receptor beta chains presented below share a single source sample, sequenced in a study of blood T cells in healthy people across ages. PCR was performed a second time for roughly 7 to 11 cycles using a sample-barcoded 5' primer and a J-beta primer mix. TCRdb independently ran MiXCR on the 5' RACE reads; one entry per CDR3 protein. The data show 800,000 to 950,000 distinct CDR3 sequences, with around 29% seen just once and about 10% held by the top ten. The same specimen was also included in a second study, on T cells of mothers and their children.

The sample comprised blood. These receptors were collected from a woman aged 35 to 49 in good health.

In its sample, this clonotype was seen many times. The genes are TRBV28 and TRBJ2-5, with TRBD2 matching over 7 bases. With 6 bases clipped from V and 4 bases from J, the junction kept 11 bases outside the gene matches. Germline V gene sequence: CDR1 MDHEN, CDR2 SYDVKM. The CDR3 length is 15 residues. The CDR3 protein is CASSQRLALGETQYF. The CDR3, as DNA: TGTGCCAGCAGCCAGAGACTAGCTTTAGGAGAGACCCAGTACTTC. Based on the CDR3 plus reference TRBV28 and TRBJ2-5, the full variable domain is DVKVTQSSRYLVKRTGEKVFLECVQDMDHENMFWYRQDPGLGLRLIYFSYDVKMKEKGDIPEGYSVSREKKERFSLILESASTNQTSMYLCASSQRLALGETQYFGPGTRLLVL.

This clonotype was seen many times. This chain uses TRBV20-1 with TRBJ2-1; D is perhaps TRBD1 (7 bases). This CDR3 region has 16 residues. V lost 0 bases and J 1 base, leaving 13 bases between the germline ends. CDR1 and CDR2 (germline): DFQATT, SNEGSKA (reference sequence). CDR3 amino acids: CSAREMAGGSYNEQFF. The CDR3 DNA reads TGCAGTGCTAGAGAGATGGCAGGGGGGTCCTACAATGAGCAGTTCTTC.

This chain connects TRBV3-1 to TRBJ1-2, with TRBD1 as a possible D gene (6 bases). CDR1 is LGHDT, CDR2 YNNKEL, per germline (reference sequence). The CDR3 runs to 15 residues. V shed 8 bases and J shed 2 bases, with 18 bases lying between them. The CDR3 sequence: CASVDDRRGNYGYTF. The DNA of the CDR3 is TGTGCCAGCGTCGACGACAGGAGGGGAAACTATGGCTACACCTTC.

The chain carries TRBV5-1 and TRBJ1-6, with D possibly being TRBD1 (6 bases). Germline V gene lookup returns CDR1 SGHRS and CDR2 YFSETQ. Trimming took 4 bases from V and 6 from J, leaving 14 bases between them. This CDR3 is built from 15 residues. CDR3 amino acids: CASSPRTASNSPLHF. CDR3 bases: TGCGCCAGCAGCCCACGGACAGCAAGTAATTCACCCCTCCACTTT.